Listed here are 31 T cell receptor beta chains from one sample, sequenced in a study of tumor-infiltrating lymphocytes in primary liver carcinoma. The authors made TCR beta cDNA from around 500 ng total RNA with a constant-region primer. Nested multiplex PCR, run for three rounds with slightly modified ARM-PCR, yielded TCR beta libraries. TRBV1-TRBV30 forward primers paired with a C-beta reverse primer drove the first two PCR rounds, roughly 10 cycles each. TCRdb re-derived calls from the multiplex PCR reads in MiXCR, one entry per CDR3 protein. The sample carries around 88,000 distinct CDR3 sequences, just under 70% recorded once. Taking about 19-32 mg of unsorted bulk tissue, the authors co-extracted RNA and DNA. The sequenced sample consisted of tumor-adjacent normal liver tissue. Every receptor here comes from a man aged 35-49 years with primary liver carcinoma and hepatitis B virus infection.

This clonotype has only a few counts. A much larger clone sits a single nucleotide away, making a read error possible. CDR3 residues: CGVEEDSNEQFF. The DNA for the CDR3 is TGCGGCGTTGAAGAAGACAGCAATGAGCAGTTCTTC. This rearrangement joins TRBV29-1 to TRBJ2-1, with D possibly TRBD1 on 5 matching bases. This CDR3 is 12 amino acids long. CDR1 and CDR2 (germline): SQVTM, ANQGSEA.

The sample holds many counts of this clonotype. The chain employs TRBV4-1 and TRBJ2-7; 9 bases agree with TRBD2. With V trimmed by 0 bases and J by 4 bases, 7 bases remained unmatched. The CDR3 covers 16 residues. Germline CDR1 reads MGHRA; CDR2 reads YSYEKL. The CDR3 nucleotides read TGCGCCAGCAGCCAAGAGGGCGGGAGGGCCAGGTACGAGCAGTACTTC. Its protein is CASSQEGGRARYEQYF.

The DNA of the CDR3 is TGCAGCTTCCTTGAGATTGGCAGTTTGAATAATGAGCAGTTCTTC. As protein: CSFLEIGSLNNEQFF. The chain links TRBV29-1 to TRBJ2-1; D remains ambiguous. The germline CDR1 and CDR2 sequences are SQVTM and ANQGSEA. This CDR3 is built from 15 residues. The germline V and J ends were trimmed by 8 bases and 7 bases, with 24 bases remaining between them.

As to this clonotype: One junction end disagrees with the germline gene, perhaps due to a read error. This chain joins TRBV4-1 and TRBJ2-7, with 7 bases lining up with TRBD2. This CDR3 region has 14 residues. Per germline, CDR1 MGHRA and CDR2 YSYEKL. The CDR3, as DNA: TGCCCCAGCAGCCACACGGGGGGAAGCTACGAGCAGTACTTC. Its protein product is CPSSHTGGSYEQYF.

To note about this clonotype: A junction end diverges from the germline sequence, so it may reflect a read error. The J gene is TRBJ2-3, the V gene TRBV11-2; 9 bases agree with TRBD2. Germline V lookup: CDR1 SGHAT, CDR2 FQNNGV. CDR3 length: 16 residues. The CDR3 DNA reads TGTGCCAGTAGCCCCCCGACTAGCGGCAGCACAGGTACGCATTATTTT. Translation gives CASSPPTSGSTGTHYF.

This clonotype showed up many times. The rearrangement uses TRBV10-2 and TRBJ2-7; D uncertain. Germline CDR1 WSHSY, CDR2 SAAADI. The V gene lost 2 bases and the J gene lost 2 bases, with 13 bases spanning the gap. This CDR3 is 15 amino acids long. CDR3 DNA sequence: TGCGCCAGCAGTGAGCAAAGGTCTCCCCCCTACGAGCAGTACTTC. Its protein is CASSEQRSPPYEQYF.

The chain links TRBV5-1 to TRBJ2-6; D is uncertain. CDR1 and CDR2 (germline): SGHRS, YFSETQ. The CDR3 contains 15 residues. V was cut by 0 bases and J by 2 bases, with 6 bases left in between. This chain's CDR3 is CASSLVEAGANVLTF. The CDR3 nucleotides are TGCGCCAGCAGCTTGGTTGAGGCTGGGGCCAACGTCCTGACTTTC. The variable domain in full, with the rest retrieved from reference TRBV5-1 and TRBJ2-6, is KAGVTQTPRYLIKTRGQQVTLSCSPISGHRSVSWYQQTPGQGLQFLFEYFSETQRNKGNFPGRFSGRQFSNSRSEMNVSTLELGDSALYLCASSLVEAGANVLTFGAGSRLTVL.

In the case of this clonotype: The junction departs from the called germline gene at one end, perhaps through a read error. The chain combines TRBV11-2 with TRBJ1-1; D gene uncertain. The CDR3 loop spans 13 amino acids. Germline V gene sequence: CDR1 SGHAT, CDR2 FQNNGV. CDR3 nucleotide sequence: TGTGCCAGCAGCTTTTCGGAATTTACTGAAGCTATCTTT. Its translation: CASSFSEFTEAIF.

This chain connects TRBV5-5 to TRBJ2-3; TRBD2 is a possible D gene (6 bases). The V gene lost 1 base and the J gene lost 3 bases, with 9 bases spanning the gap. Germline V gene data show CDR1 as SGHKS and CDR2 as YYEKEE (reference sequence). The CDR3 loop spans 14 amino acids. CDR3 residues: CASSLLEGTDTQYF. CDR3 DNA: TGTGCCAGCAGCTTGCTGGAGGGGACAGATACGCAGTATTTT.

The genes are TRBV11-2 and TRBJ1-5; TRBD1 aligns across 7 bases. The germline V gene encodes CDR1 SGHAT and CDR2 FQNNGV. There are 14 residues in the CDR3. Here the CDR3 DNA reads TGTGTCAGGAGCCCATATACAGGGGCTCAGCCCCAGCATTTT. Amino acid sequence: CVRSPYTGAQPQHF.

This clonotype was seen just once. The CDR3 does not close with the conserved phenylalanine or tryptophan, likely indicating a read error. V gene TRBV29-1 combines with J gene TRBJ2-3; D not certain. CDR3 length: 14 amino acids. Germline assignment: CDR1 SQVTM and CDR2 ANQGSEA. Here the CDR3 reads CSVDSDASTDTQYY. The CDR3 nucleotides are TGCAGCGTTGATTCGGACGCCAGCACAGATACACAGTATTAT.

This sequence joins TRBV7-9 and TRBJ2-2; 9 bases agree with TRBD2. V trimming: 3 bases; J trimming: 17 bases; junction bases outside the gene matches: 7. This CDR3 has 12 residues. Germline-derived CDR1 and CDR2 are SEHNR and FQNEAQ (reference sequence). CDR3 nucleotides: TGTGCCAGCAGCTTTAACAGCGGGGGGCTCTTTTTT. It translates to CASSFNSGGLFF.

The V and J genes are TRBV11-1 and TRBJ2-3; D is unresolved. This CDR3 comprises 16 residues. Germline V gene data show CDR1 as SGHAT and CDR2 as FQDESV (reference sequence). The germline V and J ends were trimmed by 5 bases and 0 bases, with 15 bases remaining between them. CDR3 sequence (DNA): TGTGCCAGCAGCAAAGGACCAGTGGTTAGCACAGATACGCAGTATTTT. Protein sequence: CASSKGPVVSTDTQYF.

As regards this clonotype: This may be a read error, as it is one base from a much larger clone. J is TRBJ1-2 and V is TRBV6-6; D not resolved. The germline V gene encodes CDR1 MNHNY and CDR2 SVGAGI (reference sequence). The CDR3 is 12 amino acids. Trimming stripped 5 bases from V and 4 bases from J, with 8 bases between. Here the CDR3 DNA reads TGTGCCAGCAGTCTTCCGTCCTATGGCTACACCTTC. Translating gives CASSLPSYGYTF.

The V gene is TRBV11-2, the J gene TRBJ2-2, with 10 bases matching TRBD2. In germline, CDR1 is SGHAT, CDR2 FQNNGV. The CDR3 consists of 15 residues. Here the CDR3 DNA reads TGTGCTAACAGCGCGGGACTAGCGCGTCACGGGGAGCTGTTTTTT. Translated: CANSAGLARHGELFF.

As concerns this clonotype: One junction end does not reproduce the germline sequence, and a read error may be involved. This chain links TRBV28 with TRBJ2-7, with TRBD2 as a possible D gene (5 bases). Germline values: CDR1 MDHEN, CDR2 SYDVKM. The CDR3 runs to 13 residues. In DNA, the CDR3 is TGTGCCAGCTCTAGCTTCAGCTCCTACGAGCTGTACTTC. Encoded protein: CASSSFSSYELYF.

A word on this clonotype: The junction differs from germline at one of its ends, possibly a read error. The chain combines TRBV6-5 with TRBJ1-6; D gene uncertain. Per the germline V gene, CDR1 is MNHEY and CDR2 is SVGAGI. The CDR3 consists of 15 residues. The CDR3 DNA reads TGTGCCAGCAGTTACGACACCGTCGGGAGTTCACCCCACCAATTT. Its translation is CASSYDTVGSSPHQF.

To note about this clonotype: This clone may be a read error of a much larger clone one base away. The V and J genes are TRBV10-3 and TRBJ2-5, with 8 nucleotides matching TRBD1. Germline V gene lookup returns CDR1 ENHRY and CDR2 SYGVKD. V shed 10 bases and J 3 bases; nucleotides not matched to a gene: 10. This CDR3 is built from 14 residues. As DNA, the CDR3 is TGTGCCACCCACAATCCAGGGGGCGAAGAGACCCAGTACTTC. Its translation is CATHNPGGEETQYF.

With respect to this clonotype: The junction does not match germline at one end; this may be a read error. The chain employs TRBV6-6 and TRBJ2-5; TRBD2 aligns across 10 bases. Per the germline V gene, CDR1 is MNHNY and CDR2 is SVGAGI (reference sequence). This CDR3 spans 15 amino acids. The CDR3: CASSLGTSEQETRYF. The CDR3 nucleotides are TGTGCCAGCAGTCTCGGGACTAGCGAGCAAGAGACCCGGTACTTC.

This clonotype has more than one count but fewer than ten. CDR3 region: CSVGRQALGSEQFF. The CDR3 DNA reads TGCAGCGTTGGCCGGCAAGCATTGGGGTCTGAGCAGTTCTTC. V and J are TRBV29-1 and TRBJ2-1; D not resolved. Germline CDR1 SQVTM, CDR2 ANQGSEA. The CDR3 extends over 14 amino acids. The V end was cut by 4 bases, the J end by 9 bases, with 19 bases between.

Comments on this clonotype: The germline gene is not matched at one end of the junction; a read error may be the cause. The rearrangement uses TRBV10-3 and TRBJ2-1; 8 nucleotides agree with TRBD1. CDR1 and CDR2 (germline): ENHRY, SYGVKD. The CDR3 covers 14 residues. CDR3 residues: CAITSDREKNEQFF. Written as DNA, the CDR3 is TGTGCCATCACTTCGGACAGGGAGAAGAATGAACAGTTCTTC.

On this clonotype: Germline is not matched at one junction end, which may reflect a read error. This chain connects TRBV11-2 to TRBJ2-4; no definite D call. The CDR3 length is 16 residues. The germline gives CDR1 SGHAT, CDR2 FQNNGV. The CDR3: CTSSRRLERAKNIQYF. CDR3 nucleotides: TGTACCAGCAGCCGCCGCCTTGAACGGGCCAAAAACATCCAGTACTTC.

Ten or more counts support this clonotype. The genes are TRBV14 and TRBJ2-7, with D unresolved. V dropped 3 bases and J dropped 1 base, with 16 bases sitting between them. CDR3 length: 16 residues. Germline CDR1 is SGHDN and CDR2 is FVKESK. As DNA, the CDR3 is TGTGCCAGCAGCCACCCAGGACGTGGGGAATCCTACGAGCAGTACTTC. Its protein is CASSHPGRGESYEQYF.

Note on this clonotype: The conserved phenylalanine or tryptophan normally closing the CDR3 is absent here, so this likely arose from a read error. The DNA is left out, because the CDR3 cannot be placed on it with certainty; the CDR3 is given as TCRdb lists it. The genes are TRBV6-1 and TRBJ2-2. Germline V gene sequence: CDR1 MNHNS, CDR2 SASEGT. The CDR3 region is 12 residues in length, termini included. The CDR3 protein is CASSCLHRGAVL.

To note about this clonotype: At one of its ends the junction is not consistent with the germline gene, which may arise from a read error. The J gene is TRBJ2-1, the V gene TRBV11-1, with TRBD2 matching 8 bases. This CDR3 is built from 19 residues. The germline V gene has CDR1 SGHAT and CDR2 FQDESV (reference sequence). The CDR3: CASSFGLGLAGTSYSEQFF. DNA for the CDR3: TGTGCCAGCAGCTTTGGACTCGGACTAGCTGGAACCTCCTACAGTGAGCAGTTCTTC.

In the case of this clonotype: In this CDR3 the conserved last residue, phenylalanine or tryptophan, is missing, so a read error is likely. The chain employs TRBV11-2 and TRBJ2-5; TRBD2 matches at 10 bases. Looked up from germline, CDR1 is SGHAT and CDR2 is FQNNGV. CDR3 length: 16 residues. The V segment lost 5 bases and the J segment 2 bases; nucleotides outside the gene matches: 8. The CDR3 nucleotides are TGTGCCAGCAGCCGCAGTCTAGCGGGAGCTCAAGAGACCCAGTACTTG. As protein: CASSRSLAGAQETQYL.

V usage is TRBV7-6 and J usage is TRBJ2-2, with D maybe TRBD1 (5 bases). Looked up from germline, CDR1 is SGHVS and CDR2 is FNYEAQ. This CDR3 spans 13 amino acids. The ends were cut back, 4 bases at V and 6 bases at J, with 9 bases in the middle. CDR3 sequence reads: CASSSQGSGELFF. CDR3 coding DNA: TGTGCCAGCAGCTCTCAGGGTTCCGGGGAGCTGTTTTTT.

In regard to this clonotype: The junction and the germline gene differ at one end; a read error may be behind it. This sequence joins TRBV11-2 and TRBJ2-1; D is perhaps TRBD2 (6 bases). The germline V gene has CDR1 SGHAT and CDR2 FQNNGV. The CDR3 is 15 residues long. The CDR3 loop is CASSLEGRSKNEQLF. For the CDR3, the DNA is TGTGCCAGCAGCTTAGAAGGGAGGAGCAAGAATGAGCAGCTCTTC.

The rearrangement joins TRBV29-1 to TRBJ1-1; 9 positions agree with TRBD1. This CDR3 has 13 amino acids. J gave up 12 bases and V 6 bases, and 14 bases lay outside the gene matches. The germline gives CDR1 SQVTM, CDR2 ANQGSEA. CDR3 nucleotide sequence: TGCAGCGTGACGGGACAGGGACCGGGGGAAACTTTCTTT. It translates to CSVTGQGPGETFF.

Notes on this clonotype: Lacking the conserved final phenylalanine or tryptophan, this CDR3 likely reflects a read error. This chain joins TRBV18 and TRBJ1-1; D remains unclear. With 0 bases removed from V and 2 bases from J, the gap between germline ends came to 7 bases. CDR3 size: 14 residues. Per the germline V gene, CDR1 is KGHSH and CDR2 is LQKENI. CDR3 bases: TGTGCCAGCTCACCACCCCTCGGAAACACTGAAGCTTTCATT. Its protein product is CASSPPLGNTEAFI.

This clonotype was seen a single time. Being one base from a much bigger clone, this may be a read error. The chain uses TRBV29-1 and TRBJ2-1; weak D call: TRBD2 (6 bases). The CDR3 sequence is 13 residues long. Germline CDR1 SQVTM, CDR2 ANQGSEA. The CDR3 DNA follows: TGCAGCGTTGGGCTAGCGAGGTACACTGAGCAGTTCTTC. Amino acid sequence: CSVGLARYTEQFF.